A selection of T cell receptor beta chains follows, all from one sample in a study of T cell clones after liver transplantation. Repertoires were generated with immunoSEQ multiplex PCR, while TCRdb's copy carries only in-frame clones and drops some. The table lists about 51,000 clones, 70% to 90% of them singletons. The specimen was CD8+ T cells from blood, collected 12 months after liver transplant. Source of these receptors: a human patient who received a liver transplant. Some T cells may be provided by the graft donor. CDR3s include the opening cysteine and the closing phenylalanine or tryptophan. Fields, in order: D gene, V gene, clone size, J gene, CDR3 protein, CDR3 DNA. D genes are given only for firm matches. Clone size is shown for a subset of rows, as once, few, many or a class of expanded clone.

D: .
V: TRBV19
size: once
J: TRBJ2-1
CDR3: CASSILHYNEQFF
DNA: TGTGCCAGTAGTATTCTACACTACAATGAGCAGTTCTTC

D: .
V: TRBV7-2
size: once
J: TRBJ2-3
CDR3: CASSLGIGITQYF
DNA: TGTGCCAGCAGCTTAGGTATCGGTATTACGCAGTATTTT

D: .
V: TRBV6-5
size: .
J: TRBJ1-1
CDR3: CASSGRVATEAFF
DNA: TGTGCCAGTTCAGGCCGAGTTGCCACTGAAGCTTTCTTT

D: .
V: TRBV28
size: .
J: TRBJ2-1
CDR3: CASSPIPSSGREVEQFF
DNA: TGTGCCAGCAGCCCCATCCCTTCCAGCGGCAGGGAGGTTGAGCAGTTCTTC

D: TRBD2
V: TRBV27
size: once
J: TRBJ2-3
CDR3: CASSLLAGASPDTQYF
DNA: TGTGCCAGCAGTTTATTAGCGGGAGCCTCACCAGATACGCAGTATTTT

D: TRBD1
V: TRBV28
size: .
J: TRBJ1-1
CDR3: CASSEGQAYTEAFF
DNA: TGTGCCAGCAGTGAGGGACAGGCCTACACTGAAGCTTTCTTT

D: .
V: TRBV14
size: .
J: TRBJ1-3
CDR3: CASSLTVSGNTIYF
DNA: TGTGCCAGCAGCCTCACCGTCTCTGGAAACACCATATATTTT

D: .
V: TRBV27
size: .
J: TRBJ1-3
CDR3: CASSPTTGPGNTIYF
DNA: TGTGCCAGCAGTCCGACGACAGGTCCTGGAAACACCATATATTTT

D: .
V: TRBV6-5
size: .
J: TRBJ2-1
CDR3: CASSFYNEQFF
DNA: TGTGCCAGCAGTTTCTACAATGAGCAGTTCTTC

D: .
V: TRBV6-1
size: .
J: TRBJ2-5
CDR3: CASRQDNQETQYF
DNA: TGTGCCAGCAGGCAGGATAATCAAGAGACCCAGTACTTC

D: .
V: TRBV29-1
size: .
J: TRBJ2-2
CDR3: CSVVRGTGELFF
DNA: TGCAGCGTTGTCCGGGGGACCGGGGAGCTGTTTTTT

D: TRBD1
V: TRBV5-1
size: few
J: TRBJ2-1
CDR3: CASSLFPTGVDSYNEQFF
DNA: TGCGCCAGCAGCTTGTTTCCGACAGGGGTCGACTCCTACAATGAGCAGTTCTTC

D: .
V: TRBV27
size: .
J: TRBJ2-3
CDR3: CASSFTATSDTQYF
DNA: TGTGCCAGCAGTTTCACTGCCACCTCAGATACGCAGTATTTT

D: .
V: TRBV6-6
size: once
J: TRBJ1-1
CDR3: CASSQAGVTEAFF
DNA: TGTGCCAGCAGCCAGGCGGGGGTCACTGAAGCTTTCTTT

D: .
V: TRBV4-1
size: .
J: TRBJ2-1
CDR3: CASSQEYEQFF
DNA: TGCGCCAGCAGCCAAGAGTATGAGCAGTTCTTC

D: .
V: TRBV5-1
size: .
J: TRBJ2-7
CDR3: CASTLHWGEVSYEQYF
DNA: TGCGCCAGCACCCTGCATTGGGGGGAGGTTTCCTACGAGCAGTACTTC

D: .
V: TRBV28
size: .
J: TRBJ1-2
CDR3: CASRQSGDGIFNYGYTF
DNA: TGTGCCAGCAGACAAAGTGGGGACGGGATTTTTAACTATGGCTACACCTTC

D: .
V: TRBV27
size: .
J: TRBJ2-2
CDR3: CASSLGSRGELFF
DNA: TGTGCCAGCAGTTTGGGTAGCCGCGGGGAGCTGTTTTTT

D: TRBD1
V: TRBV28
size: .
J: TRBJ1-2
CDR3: CASSSDRGSTIIRYGYTF
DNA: TGTGCCAGCAGTTCGGACAGGGGGTCGACAATAATCCGCTATGGCTACACCTTC

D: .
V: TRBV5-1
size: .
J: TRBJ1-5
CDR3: CASSLESNQPQHF
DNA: TGCGCCAGCAGCTTAGAAAGCAATCAGCCCCAGCATTTT

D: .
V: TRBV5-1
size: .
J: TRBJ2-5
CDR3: CASSFTPQSAQETQYF
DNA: TGCGCCAGCAGCTTCACCCCCCAGTCGGCTCAGGAGACCCAGTACTTC

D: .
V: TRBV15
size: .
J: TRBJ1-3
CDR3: CATSQGMGNTIYF
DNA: TGTGCCACCAGTCAGGGCATGGGAAACACCATATATTTT

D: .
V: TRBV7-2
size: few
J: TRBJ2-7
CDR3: CASSPKRVGPPYEQYF
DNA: TGTGCCAGCAGCCCCAAGCGGGTTGGTCCCCCCTACGAGCAGTACTTC

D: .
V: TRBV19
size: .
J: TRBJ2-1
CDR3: CASSFDSGRNEQFF
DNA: TGTGCCAGTAGTTTCGATTCCGGGCGGAATGAGCAGTTCTTC

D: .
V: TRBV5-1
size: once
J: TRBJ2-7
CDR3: CASSFKDFFGEQYF
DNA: TGTGCCAGCAGCTTTAAGGATTTCTTTGGCGAGCAGTACTTC

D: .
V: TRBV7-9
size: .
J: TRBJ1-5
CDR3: CASSLWDQPQHF
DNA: TGTGCCAGCAGCTTGTGGGATCAGCCCCAGCATTTT

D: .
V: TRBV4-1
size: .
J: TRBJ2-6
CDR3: CASSQEWSGANVLTF
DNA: TGCGCCAGCAGCCAAGAATGGTCTGGGGCCAACGTCCTGACTTTC

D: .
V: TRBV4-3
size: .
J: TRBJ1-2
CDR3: CASSPGTPTLHLYGYTF
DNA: TGCGCCAGCAGCCCCGGGACTCCCACCCTTCATCTCTATGGCTACACCTTC

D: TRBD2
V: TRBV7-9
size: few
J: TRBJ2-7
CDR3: CASSTGLAGDTYEQYF
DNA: TGTGCCAGCAGCACGGGACTAGCGGGAGACACCTACGAGCAGTACTTC

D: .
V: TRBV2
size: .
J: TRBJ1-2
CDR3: CASSELNTGFSNYGYTF
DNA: TGTGCCAGCAGTGAACTCAACACCGGGTTTTCAAACTATGGCTACACCTTC

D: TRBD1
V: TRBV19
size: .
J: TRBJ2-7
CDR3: CASSIEGQGWSEQYF
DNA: TGTGCCAGTAGTATAGAGGGACAGGGATGGAGCGAGCAGTACTTC

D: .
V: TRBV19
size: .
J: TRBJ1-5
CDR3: CASSIYGDSNQPQHF
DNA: TGTGCCAGTAGTATATATGGGGATAGCAATCAGCCCCAGCATTTT

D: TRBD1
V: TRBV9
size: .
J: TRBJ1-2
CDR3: CASSARGQGYGYTF
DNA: TGTGCCAGCAGTGCCCGGGGACAGGGGTATGGCTACACCTTC

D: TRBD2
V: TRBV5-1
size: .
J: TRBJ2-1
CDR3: CASRPTSGSRDEQFF
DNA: TGCGCCAGCAGGCCGACTAGCGGGAGTCGCGATGAGCAGTTCTTC

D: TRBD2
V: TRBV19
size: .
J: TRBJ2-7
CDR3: CASSPGLAGLIFSYEQYF
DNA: TGTGCCAGTAGCCCGGGACTAGCGGGACTTATTTTTTCCTACGAGCAGTACTTC

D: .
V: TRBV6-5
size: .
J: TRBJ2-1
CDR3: CASSYSPGPYNEQFF
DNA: TGTGCCAGCAGTTACTCGCCGGGCCCTTACAATGAGCAGTTCTTC

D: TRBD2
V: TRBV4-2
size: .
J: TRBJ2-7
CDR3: CASSQGLAGVLEQYF
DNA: TGTGCCAGCAGCCAAGGACTAGCGGGAGTTCTCGAGCAGTACTTC

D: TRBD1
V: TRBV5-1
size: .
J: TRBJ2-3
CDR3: CASSPRGQGATDTQYF
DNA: TGCGCCAGCAGCCCAAGGGGACAGGGGGCAACAGATACGCAGTATTTT

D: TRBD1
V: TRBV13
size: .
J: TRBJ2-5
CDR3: CASSLGPGQEETQYF
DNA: TGTGCCAGCAGCTTAGGCCCGGGACAGGAAGAGACCCAGTACTTC

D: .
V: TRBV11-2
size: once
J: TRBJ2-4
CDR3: CASSLDQAKNIQYF
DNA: TGTGCCAGCAGCTTGGACCAGGCCAAAAACATTCAGTACTTC

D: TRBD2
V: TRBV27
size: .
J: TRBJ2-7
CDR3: CASGHGGEAGYEQYF
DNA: TGTGCCAGCGGTCATGGGGGGGAGGCCGGCTACGAGCAGTACTTC

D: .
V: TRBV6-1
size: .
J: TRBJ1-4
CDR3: CASSEPVRNEKLFF
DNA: TGTGCCAGCAGTGAACCGGTCCGGAATGAAAAACTGTTTTTT

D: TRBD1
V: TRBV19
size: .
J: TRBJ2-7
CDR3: CASSIGTGGTYEQYF
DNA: TGTGCCAGTAGTATAGGGACAGGGGGCACCTACGAGCAGTACTTC

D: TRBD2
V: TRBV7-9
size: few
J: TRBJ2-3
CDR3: CASSLTVAGSTDTQYF
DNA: TGTGCCAGCAGCTTAACAGTAGCGGGCAGCACAGATACGCAGTATTTT

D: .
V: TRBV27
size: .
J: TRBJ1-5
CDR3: CASSAGNQPQHF
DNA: TGTGCCAGCAGTGCAGGGAATCAGCCCCAGCATTTT

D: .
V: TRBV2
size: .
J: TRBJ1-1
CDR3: CASIARAPTAEAFF
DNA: TGTGCCAGCATAGCGAGGGCGCCCACCGCTGAAGCTTTCTTT

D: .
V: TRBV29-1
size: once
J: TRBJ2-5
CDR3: CSVVRETQYF
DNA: TGCAGCGTAGTACGAGAGACCCAGTACTTC

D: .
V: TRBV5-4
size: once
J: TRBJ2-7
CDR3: CASSLAWAVTNEQYF
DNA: TGTGCCAGCAGCTTGGCCTGGGCAGTAACCAACGAGCAGTACTTC

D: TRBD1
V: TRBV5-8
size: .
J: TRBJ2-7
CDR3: CASSLGTGYVVEQYF
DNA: TGTGCCAGCAGCTTGGGGACAGGGTACGTTGTTGAGCAGTACTTC

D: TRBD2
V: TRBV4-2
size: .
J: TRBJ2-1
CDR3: CASSQEELAGSNEQFF
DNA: TGTGCCAGCAGCCAAGAAGAACTAGCGGGCAGCAATGAGCAGTTCTTC

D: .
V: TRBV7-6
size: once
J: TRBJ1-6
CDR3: CASSLAAISNSPLHF
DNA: TGTGCCAGCAGCTTAGCAGCAATTAGCAATTCACCCCTCCACTTT